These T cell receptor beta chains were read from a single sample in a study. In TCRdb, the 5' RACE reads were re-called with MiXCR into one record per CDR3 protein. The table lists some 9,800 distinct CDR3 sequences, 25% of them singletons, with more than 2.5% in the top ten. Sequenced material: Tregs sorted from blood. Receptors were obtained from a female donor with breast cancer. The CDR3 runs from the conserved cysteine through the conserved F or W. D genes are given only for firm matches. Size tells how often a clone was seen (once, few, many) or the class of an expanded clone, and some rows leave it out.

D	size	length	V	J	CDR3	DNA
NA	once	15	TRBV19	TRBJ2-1	CASSMGHPPYNEQFF	TGTGCCAGTAGTATGGGACATCCTCCCTACAATGAGCAGTTCTTC
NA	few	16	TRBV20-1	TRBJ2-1	CSAREATGRSGNEQFF	TGCAGTGCTAGGGAGGCCACAGGGCGGTCTGGCAATGAGCAGTTCTTC
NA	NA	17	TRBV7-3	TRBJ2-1	CASSLGSLGSSYNELSF	TGTGCCAGCAGTCTTGGGTCCCTGGGGAGCTCCTACAATGAGCTGTCCTTC
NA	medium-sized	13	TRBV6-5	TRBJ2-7	CASSYLGSYEQYF	TGTGCCAGCAGTTATTTGGGCTCCTACGAGCAGTACTTC
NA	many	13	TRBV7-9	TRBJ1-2	CASSSARQGGYTF	TGTGCCAGCAGCTCCGCCCGTCAGGGCGGCTACACCTTC
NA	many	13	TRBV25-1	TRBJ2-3	CASKGHFADTQYF	TGTGCCAGCAAGGGACATTTTGCGGATACGCAGTATTTT
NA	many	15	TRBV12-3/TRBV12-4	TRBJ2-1	CASSFGNSPYNEQFF	TGTGCCAGCAGTTTTGGGAACAGTCCTTACAATGAGCAGTTCTTC
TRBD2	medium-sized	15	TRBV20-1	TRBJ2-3	CSGGGVSGLTDTQYF	TGCAGTGGGGGGGGTGTCAGCGGCCTCACAGATACGCAGTATTTT
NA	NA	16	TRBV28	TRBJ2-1	CASSFTGASSYNEQFF	TGTGCCAGCAGTTTCACGGGTGCGAGCTCCTACAATGAGCAGTTCTTC
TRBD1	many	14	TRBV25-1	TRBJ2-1	CASSDPHRGNEQFF	TGTGCCAGCAGTGATCCTCACAGGGGAAATGAGCAGTTCTTC
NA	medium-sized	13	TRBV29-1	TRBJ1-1	CSDNRASNTEAFF	TGCAGCGACAACAGGGCGTCGAACACTGAAGCTTTCTTT
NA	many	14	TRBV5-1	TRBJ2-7	CASSFGVDINEQYF	TGCGCCAGCAGCTTTGGAGTAGATATCAACGAGCAGTACTTC
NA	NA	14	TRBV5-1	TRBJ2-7	CASSPLGDTYEQYF	TGCGCCAGCAGCCCCCTCGGGGATACCTACGAGCAGTACTTC
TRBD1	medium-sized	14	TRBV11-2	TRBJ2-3	CASSSGDRLNTQYF	TGTGCCAGCAGCTCCGGGGACAGGTTGAATACGCAGTATTTT
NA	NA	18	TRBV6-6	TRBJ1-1	CASSAPLSHRDMNTEAFF	TGTGCCAGCAGTGCCCCGCTGTCTCACAGGGACATGAACACTGAAGCTTTCTTT
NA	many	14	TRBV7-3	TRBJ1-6	CASSLTGFNSPLHF	TGTGCCAGCAGCTTAACAGGGTTTAATTCACCCCTCCACTTT
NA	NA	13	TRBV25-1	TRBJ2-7	CASSVGVSYEQYF	TGTGCCAGCAGCGTTGGGGTCTCCTACGAGCAGTACTTC
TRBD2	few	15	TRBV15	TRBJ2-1	CATSISGGATNEQFF	TGTGCCACCAGCATTAGCGGGGGGGCGACCAATGAGCAGTTCTTC
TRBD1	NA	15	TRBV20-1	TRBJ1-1	CSAGDWDRLNTEAFF	TGCAGTGCTGGAGACTGGGACAGGCTGAACACTGAAGCTTTCTTT
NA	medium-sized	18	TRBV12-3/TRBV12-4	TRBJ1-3	CASSSPSTGLSSGNTIYF	TGTGCCAGCAGTTCGCCCTCGACAGGACTAAGCTCTGGAAACACCATATATTTT
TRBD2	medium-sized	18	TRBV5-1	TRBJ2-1	CASSARGLSGTNYNEQFF	TGCGCCAGCAGCGCACGAGGCCTTAGCGGGACTAACTACAATGAGCAGTTCTTC
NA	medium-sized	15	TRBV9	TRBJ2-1	CASSVGAGQWNEQFF	TGTGCCAGCAGCGTAGGCGCCGGCCAGTGGAATGAGCAGTTCTTC
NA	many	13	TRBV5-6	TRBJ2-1	CASSFGLINEQFF	TGTGCCAGCAGCTTCGGTCTAATCAATGAGCAGTTCTTC
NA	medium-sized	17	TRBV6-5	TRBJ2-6	CASSKREGSTGANVLTF	TGTGCCAGCAGCAAACGTGAGGGGTCAACTGGGGCCAACGTCCTGACTTTC
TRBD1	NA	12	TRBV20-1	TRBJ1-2	CSAQGTGYGYTF	TGCAGTGCCCAAGGGACAGGCTACGGCTACACCTTC
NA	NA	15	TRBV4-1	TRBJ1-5	CASSQFGQAREAQHF	TGCGCCAGCAGCCAATTCGGCCAGGCGAGAGAAGCCCAGCATTTT
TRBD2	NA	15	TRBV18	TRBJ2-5	CASSKGGTMVRTQYF	TGTGCCAGCTCTAAAGGTGGGACTATGGTGAGGACCCAGTACTTC
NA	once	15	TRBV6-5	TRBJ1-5	CASSERQVSDQPQHF	TGTGCCAGCAGTGAAAGGCAGGTTAGCGATCAGCCCCAGCATTTT
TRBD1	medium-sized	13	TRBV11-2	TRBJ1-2	CASSLGQGYGYTF	TGTGCCAGCAGCCTGGGACAGGGGTATGGCTACACCTTC
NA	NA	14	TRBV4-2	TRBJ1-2	CASSQDSYRGGYTF	TGTGCCAGCAGCCAAGACAGTTATAGGGGTGGCTACACCTTC
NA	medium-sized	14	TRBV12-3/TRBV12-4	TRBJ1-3	CASSLLHLRNTIYF	TGTGCCAGCAGTTTATTACATTTGAGAAACACCATATATTTT
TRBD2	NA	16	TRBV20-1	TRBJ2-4	CSARDISGRGPNIQYF	TGCAGTGCTAGAGATATTAGCGGGAGGGGTCCAAACATTCAGTACTTC
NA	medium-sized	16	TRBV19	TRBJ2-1	CASSIVGGLSYNEQFF	TGTGCCAGTAGTATAGTAGGAGGGCTTTCCTACAATGAGCAGTTCTTC
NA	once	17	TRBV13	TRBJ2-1	CASSLEKASLVYNEQFF	TGTGCCAGCAGCTTAGAGAAGGCCAGCTTGGTTTACAATGAGCAGTTCTTC
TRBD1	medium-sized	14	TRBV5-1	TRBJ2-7	CASEPGQGLDEQYF	TGCGCCAGCGAACCGGGACAGGGGCTCGACGAGCAGTACTTC
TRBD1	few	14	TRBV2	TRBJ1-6	CASSEWTGPSPLHF	TGTGCCAGCAGTGAATGGACAGGACCTTCACCCCTCCACTTT
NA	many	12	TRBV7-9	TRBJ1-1	CASSLLASEAFF	TGTGCCAGCAGCTTATTGGCTTCTGAAGCTTTCTTT
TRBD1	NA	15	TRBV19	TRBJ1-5	CASSPTGHSNQPQHF	TGTGCCAGTAGCCCGACAGGGCATAGCAATCAGCCCCAGCATTTT
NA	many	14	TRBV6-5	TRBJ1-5	CASSYSVSNQPQHF	TGTGCCAGCAGTTACAGCGTTAGCAATCAGCCCCAGCATTTT
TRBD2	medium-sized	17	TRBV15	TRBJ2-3	CATSREGGTSGTDTQYF	TGTGCCACCAGCAGAGAGGGGGGGACTAGCGGCACAGATACGCAGTATTTT
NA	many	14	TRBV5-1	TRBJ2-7	CASSLEGAAYEQYF	TGCGCCAGCAGCTTGGAAGGGGCGGCCTACGAGCAGTACTTC
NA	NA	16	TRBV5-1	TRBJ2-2	CASYPPGGANTGELFF	TGCGCCAGCTATCCCCCGGGGGGCGCGAACACCGGGGAGCTGTTTTTT
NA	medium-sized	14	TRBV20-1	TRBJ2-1	CSARDSGSYNEQFF	TGCAGTGCTAGAGATTCGGGGTCCTACAATGAGCAGTTCTTC
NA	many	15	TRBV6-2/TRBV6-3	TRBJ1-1	CASSYSWRRNTEAFF	TGTGCCAGCAGTTACTCTTGGCGGAGGAACACTGAAGCTTTCTTT
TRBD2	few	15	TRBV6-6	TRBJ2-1	CASSYGAGGGNEQFF	TGTGCCAGCAGTTACGGTGCGGGGGGAGGGAATGAGCAGTTCTTC